This is a list of T cell receptor beta chains from one sample in a study of cytomegalovirus exposure and HLA in healthy donors. The data were produced by immunoSEQ multiplex PCR, yet TCRdb's version contains in-frame clones alone and is incomplete. The sample lists more than 85,000 clones, roughly 87% occurring once. What was sequenced was PBMCs. These receptor sequences come from a woman aged 18 to 35 in good health and CMV-seronegative. The CDR3 runs from the conserved cysteine through the conserved F or W. The D gene is left open where the match is weak. Part of the rows lack a size; the others show once, few, many or a class for expanded clones.

CDR3aa	CDR3nt	abundance	j_gene	v_gene	d_gene
CASLEGAGGPEKLFF	TGTGCCAGCTTAGAGGGGGCCGGCGGACCTGAAAAACTGTTTTTT	.	TRBJ1-4	TRBV28	TRBD1
CASSYRTLFSGELFF	TGTGCCAGCAGTTACCGGACACTTTTTAGCGGGGAGCTGTTTTTT	.	TRBJ2-2	TRBV6-5	.
CASSLGQGANYGYTF	TGTGCCAGCTCACTGGGACAGGGGGCAAACTATGGCTACACCTTC	.	TRBJ1-2	TRBV18	TRBD1
CATSRQFGGDEQFF	TGTGCCACCAGCAGGCAATTTGGGGGGGATGAGCAGTTCTTC	.	TRBJ2-1	TRBV15	TRBD2
CASSPVTSYNEQFF	TGCGCCAGCAGCCCCGTTACTAGCTACAATGAGCAGTTCTTC	.	TRBJ2-1	TRBV5-1	.
CASSWRHRTSGTQYF	TGTGCCAGCAGTTGGAGACACAGGACTAGCGGTACGCAGTATTTT	.	TRBJ2-3	TRBV27	TRBD2
CASSSPGDPYNEQFF	TGTGCCAGCAGTTCCCCAGGGGACCCCTACAATGAGCAGTTCTTC	.	TRBJ2-1	TRBV28	.
CASRQGLNQPQHF	TGTGCCAGCAGACAGGGTCTCAATCAGCCCCAGCATTTT	few	TRBJ1-5	TRBV28	.
CSVGGQSSYEQYF	TGCAGCGTTGGAGGCCAGAGCTCCTACGAGCAGTACTTC	.	TRBJ2-7	TRBV29-1	.
CASSLRGVPNTGELFF	TGCGCCAGCAGCTTGCGAGGAGTACCGAACACCGGGGAGCTGTTTTTT	.	TRBJ2-2	TRBV5-1	.
CASSLDRGRSTDTQYF	TGTGCCAGCAGCCTTGACAGGGGGCGCAGCACAGATACGCAGTATTTT	.	TRBJ2-3	TRBV7-6	TRBD1
CASSLETGDGYTF	TGTGCCAGCAGCTTGGAGACAGGGGATGGCTACACCTTC	.	TRBJ1-2	TRBV5-4	TRBD1
CAISETDRFKAFF	TGTGCCATCAGTGAGACTGACAGGTTCAAAGCTTTCTTT	.	TRBJ1-1	TRBV10-3	.
CASSLASGEKNF	TGTGCCAGCAGCTTAGCTAGCGGAGAGAAGAACTTC	few	TRBJ2-7	TRBV7-9	.
CASSQRQGSYNEQFF	TGCGCCAGCAGCCAGAGACAGGGTTCCTACAATGAGCAGTTCTTC	.	TRBJ2-1	TRBV4-1	TRBD1
CASSIGTLAQETQYF	TGCGCCAGCAGTATCGGGACACTCGCGCAAGAGACCCAGTACTTC	.	TRBJ2-5	TRBV10-2	.
CAWSRQGFGELFF	TGTGCCTGGAGCAGACAGGGGTTCGGGGAGCTGTTTTTT	.	TRBJ2-2	TRBV30	TRBD1
CASSLRSGDSYNEQFF	TGCGCCAGCAGCTTGCGGAGCGGGGACTCCTACAATGAGCAGTTCTTC	.	TRBJ2-1	TRBV5-1	TRBD2
CASSQGLLSYEQYF	TGTGCCAGTAGTCAGGGGCTACTATCCTACGAGCAGTACTTC	.	TRBJ2-7	TRBV19	.
CASSPVGGGNEQFF	TGTGCCAGCAGTCCCGTGGGCGGGGGTAATGAGCAGTTCTTC	.	TRBJ2-1	TRBV11-2	TRBD2
CASSSTLAAPHEQYF	TGTGCCAGCAGCAGCACCCTAGCCGCTCCCCACGAGCAGTACTTC	.	TRBJ2-7	TRBV5-4	.
CSARVRNTIYF	TGCAGTGCCCGGGTCAGAAACACCATATATTTT	.	TRBJ1-3	TRBV20-1	.
CASSSDRDFYEQYF	TGTGCCAGCAGCTCTGACAGGGACTTCTACGAGCAGTACTTC	.	TRBJ2-7	TRBV7-9	.
CATGPGETQYF	TGTGCCACGGGCCCGGGGGAGACCCAGTACTTC	.	TRBJ2-5	TRBV15	.
CASSEAGTDTQYF	TGTGCCAGCAGTGAAGCGGGCACAGATACGCAGTATTTT	.	TRBJ2-3	TRBV6-4	.
CASSRYIPGTYTF	TGTGCCAGCAGCCGTTACATACCTGGTACCTACACCTTC	.	TRBJ1-2	TRBV28	.
CASSQLFGTSGGETQYF	TGCGCCAGCAGCCAACTTTTCGGGACTAGCGGGGGAGAGACCCAGTACTTC	.	TRBJ2-5	TRBV4-3	TRBD2
CASSSTSGGADTQYF	TGTGCCAGCAGCTCGACTAGCGGGGGGGCTGATACGCAGTATTTT	.	TRBJ2-3	TRBV7-2	TRBD2
CASRPGTGEISEAFF	TGCGCCAGCAGACCGGGGACAGGGGAGATCTCTGAAGCTTTCTTT	.	TRBJ1-1	TRBV5-1	TRBD1
CAPGTQYF	TGTGCTCCCGGGACCCAGTACTTC	.	TRBJ2-5	TRBV7-2	.
CASSYSAGHEQFF	TGTGCCAGCAGTTACTCGGCGGGTCATGAGCAGTTCTTC	.	TRBJ2-1	TRBV6-6	.
CASSQIGQGDTEAFF	TGTGCCAGCAGCCAGATCGGACAGGGGGACACTGAAGCTTTCTTT	.	TRBJ1-1	TRBV4-2	TRBD1
CASSSVVYGYTF	TGTGCCAGCAGTTCGGTGGTCTATGGCTACACCTTC	.	TRBJ1-2	TRBV28	.
CAGSCWGDGEQKLFF	TGTGCCGGATCTTGCTGGGGGGACGGTGAGCAAAAACTGTTTTTT	.	TRBJ1-4	TRBV19	.
CASSSQGPTDTQYF	TGTGCCAGCAGTTCTCAGGGGCCCACAGATACGCAGTATTTT	.	TRBJ2-3	TRBV27	.
CASSLTGGTQYF	TGTGCCAGCAGCTTAACAGGGGGCACACAGTACTTC	.	TRBJ2-7	TRBV13	TRBD1
CASSQEGQGSSYEQYF	TGCGCCAGCAGCCAAGAGGGACAGGGATCCTCCTACGAGCAGTACTTC	.	TRBJ2-7	TRBV4-1	TRBD1
CASSEALLGGGALEQFF	TGTGCCAGCAGTGAAGCGCTCCTTGGCGGGGGGGCCCTTGAGCAGTTCTTC	.	TRBJ2-1	TRBV6-1	TRBD2
CASSFAQGYYEQYF	TGTGCCAGCAGCTTCGCACAGGGCTACTACGAGCAGTACTTC	.	TRBJ2-7	TRBV28	.
CASSLAAGGGIRPDTQYF	TGTGCCAGCAGCTTGGCGGCGGGGGGAGGGATTCGCCCAGATACGCAGTATTTT	.	TRBJ2-3	TRBV5-4	TRBD2
CASSLSQETQYF	TGTGCCAGCAGTTTATCCCAGGAGACCCAGTACTTC	.	TRBJ2-5	TRBV28	.
CAWFGRTANTEAFF	TGTGCCTGGTTCGGCCGGACAGCGAACACTGAAGCTTTCTTT	.	TRBJ1-1	TRBV30	.
CASSRPGFSSYEQYF	TGTGCCAGCAGTCGACCGGGGTTTAGCTCCTACGAGCAGTACTTC	.	TRBJ2-7	TRBV5-6	.
CASSIVGTGKNIQYF	TGTGCCAGTAGTATAGTGGGGACAGGAAAAAACATTCAGTACTTC	.	TRBJ2-4	TRBV19	TRBD1
CASSLRDTGDEQYF	TGTGCCAGCAGCCTCCGGGACACTGGCGACGAGCAGTACTTC	.	TRBJ2-7	TRBV6-1	.
CASSRQGASQNTEAFF	TGCGCCAGCAGCCGACAGGGGGCGTCGCAGAACACTGAAGCTTTCTTT	.	TRBJ1-1	TRBV5-1	TRBD1
CARSSGEETQYF	TGTGCCCGCTCTAGCGGAGAAGAGACCCAGTACTTC	once	TRBJ2-5	TRBV30	TRBD2
CASKMGALNTGELFF	TGTGCCAGCAAAATGGGGGCTTTGAACACCGGGGAGCTGTTTTTT	once	TRBJ2-2	TRBV6-1	.
CASSLRVAQPQHF	TGTGCCAGCAGTCTGCGGGTAGCTCAGCCCCAGCATTTT	.	TRBJ1-5	TRBV28	.
CASSQATSGVYNEQFF	TGCGCCAGCAGCCAAGCAACTAGCGGGGTCTACAATGAGCAGTTCTTC	.	TRBJ2-1	TRBV4-1	TRBD2
CASSPGTGLEQYF	TGTGCCAGCAGCCCCGGGACAGGGCTCGAGCAGTACTTC	.	TRBJ2-7	TRBV7-2	TRBD1
CASSLDMAGDTEAFF	TGTGCCAGCAGCTTGGATATGGCAGGGGATACTGAAGCTTTCTTT	.	TRBJ1-1	TRBV7-9	.
CASSGAGGSKGYF	TGTGCCAGCAGTGGCGCGGGAGGCTCAAAGGGGTACTTC	.	TRBJ2-4	TRBV6-1	TRBD2
CASSLLLYEQYF	TGTGCCAGCAGCCTACTACTCTACGAGCAGTACTTC	few	TRBJ2-7	TRBV7-9	.
CASSIETRATNTEAFF	TGTGCCAGTAGTATCGAAACCAGGGCTACGAACACTGAAGCTTTCTTT	few	TRBJ1-1	TRBV19	.
CASKSVDLAKNIQYF	TGTGCCAGCAAGTCAGTCGATTTAGCCAAAAACATTCAGTACTTC	.	TRBJ2-4	TRBV6-1	.
CASSQGRGEQYF	TGTGCCAGCAGCCAAGGCAGGGGCGAGCAGTACTTC	.	TRBJ2-7	TRBV4-2	.
CASSTGGNLFGHGYTF	TGTGCCAGCAGTACAGGGGGGAACCTCTTCGGGCATGGCTACACCTTC	.	TRBJ1-2	TRBV28	TRBD1